The source of this T cell receptor (beta chain) is a study of OX40 agonist ivuxolimab in advanced cancers. About the study: Patients receiving dose escalation had hepatocellular carcinoma, melanoma, renal cell or head and neck cancer.

CDR1 is SEHNR and CDR2 is FQNEAQ in the germline V gene (reference sequence). The CDR3 has 15 residues. The V gene end was trimmed by 5 bases and the J gene end by 3 bases; junction bases not matched to a gene: 5. Broader study findings: There was clonal expansion of CD4+ and CD8+ blood T cells by week 6 at 0.1 to 3.0 mg/kg.

Assay: immunoSEQ multiplex PCR; the TCRdb copy retains only in-frame clones and omits some. The sample carries about 84,000 clones, roughly 94% recorded once. About this clone itself: Its antigen is unidentified.

The specimen was CD4+ or CD8+ T cells sorted from blood, collected in a trial of the OX40 agonist ivuxolimab. This chain links TRBV7-9 with TRBJ2-7, with 12 bases matching TRBD2. The clonotype originates from an adult with an advanced solid tumor such as melanoma, head and neck, liver or kidney cancer. The DNA of the CDR3 is TGTGCCAGCAGCCCCCGGACTAGCGGGGACTACGAGCAGTACTTC. This encodes CASSPRTSGDYEQYF.